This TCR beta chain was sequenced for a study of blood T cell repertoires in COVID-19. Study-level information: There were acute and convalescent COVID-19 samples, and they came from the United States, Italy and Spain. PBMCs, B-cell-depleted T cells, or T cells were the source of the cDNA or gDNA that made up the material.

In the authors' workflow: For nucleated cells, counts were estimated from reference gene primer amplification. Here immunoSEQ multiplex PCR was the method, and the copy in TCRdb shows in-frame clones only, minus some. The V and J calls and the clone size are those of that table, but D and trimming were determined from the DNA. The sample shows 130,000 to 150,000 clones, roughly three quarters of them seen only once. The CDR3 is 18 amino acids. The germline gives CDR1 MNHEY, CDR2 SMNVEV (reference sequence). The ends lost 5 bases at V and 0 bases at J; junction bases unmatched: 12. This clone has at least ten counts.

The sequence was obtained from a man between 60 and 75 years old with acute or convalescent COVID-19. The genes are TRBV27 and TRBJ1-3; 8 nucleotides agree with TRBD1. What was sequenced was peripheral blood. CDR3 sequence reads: CASSPLGQGGLSGNTIYF. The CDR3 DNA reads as TGTGCCAGCAGTCCCCTCGGACAGGGCGGCCTCTCTGGAAACACCATATATTTT.